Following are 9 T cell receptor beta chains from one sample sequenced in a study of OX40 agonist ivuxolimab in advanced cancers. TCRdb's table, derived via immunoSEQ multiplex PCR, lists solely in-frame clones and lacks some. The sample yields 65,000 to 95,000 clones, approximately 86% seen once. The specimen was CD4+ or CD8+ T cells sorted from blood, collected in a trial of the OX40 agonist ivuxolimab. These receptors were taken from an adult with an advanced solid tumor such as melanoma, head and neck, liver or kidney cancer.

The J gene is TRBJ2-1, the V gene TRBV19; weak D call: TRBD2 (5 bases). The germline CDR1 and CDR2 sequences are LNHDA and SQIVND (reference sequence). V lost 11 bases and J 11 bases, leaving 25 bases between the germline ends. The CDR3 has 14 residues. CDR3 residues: CASVGGPLYGQQFF. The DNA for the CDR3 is TGTGCCTCCGTTGGAGGCCCCCTCTATGGGCAGCAGTTCTTC.

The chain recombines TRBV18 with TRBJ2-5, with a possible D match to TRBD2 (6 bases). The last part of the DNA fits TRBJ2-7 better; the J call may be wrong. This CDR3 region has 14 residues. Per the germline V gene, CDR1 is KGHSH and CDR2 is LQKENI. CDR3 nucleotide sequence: TGTGCCAGCTCACCGCGGGACGGAGCCTACGAGCAGTACTTC. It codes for CASSPRDGAYEQYF.

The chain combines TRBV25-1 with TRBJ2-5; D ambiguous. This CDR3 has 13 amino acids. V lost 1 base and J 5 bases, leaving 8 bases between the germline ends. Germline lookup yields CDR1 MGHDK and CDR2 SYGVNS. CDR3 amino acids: CASSELGTETQYF. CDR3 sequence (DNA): TGTGCCAGCAGTGAATTGGGAACGGAGACCCAGTACTTC.

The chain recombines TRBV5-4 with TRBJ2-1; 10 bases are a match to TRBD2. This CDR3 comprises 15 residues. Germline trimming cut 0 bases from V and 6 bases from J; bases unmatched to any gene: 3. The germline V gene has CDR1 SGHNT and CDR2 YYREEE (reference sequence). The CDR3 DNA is TGTGCCAGCAGCTTGGTAGCGGGAGGAAGCAATGAGCAGTTCTTC. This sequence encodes CASSLVAGGSNEQFF.

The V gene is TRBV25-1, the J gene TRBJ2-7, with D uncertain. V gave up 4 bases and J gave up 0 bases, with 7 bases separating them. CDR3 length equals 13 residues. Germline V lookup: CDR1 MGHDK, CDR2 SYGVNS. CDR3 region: CASSGWDSYEQYF. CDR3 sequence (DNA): TGTGCCAGCAGTGGGTGGGACTCCTACGAGCAGTACTTC.

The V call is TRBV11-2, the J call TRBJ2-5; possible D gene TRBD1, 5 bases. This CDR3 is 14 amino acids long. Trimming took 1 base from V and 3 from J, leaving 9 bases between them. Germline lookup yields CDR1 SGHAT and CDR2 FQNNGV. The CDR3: CASSLVGREETQYF. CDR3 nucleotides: TGTGCCAGCAGCTTAGTCGGCAGGGAAGAGACCCAGTACTTC.

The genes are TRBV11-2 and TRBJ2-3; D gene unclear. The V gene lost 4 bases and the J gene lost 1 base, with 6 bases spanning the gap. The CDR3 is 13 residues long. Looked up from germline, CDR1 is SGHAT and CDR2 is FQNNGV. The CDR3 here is CASSYERTDTQYF. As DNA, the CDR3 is TGTGCCAGCAGCTACGAGCGCACAGATACGCAGTATTTT.

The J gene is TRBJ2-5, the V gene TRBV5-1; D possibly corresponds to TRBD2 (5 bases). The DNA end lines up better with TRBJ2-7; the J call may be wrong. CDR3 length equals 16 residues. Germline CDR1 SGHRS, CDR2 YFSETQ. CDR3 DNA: TGCGCCAGCAGCCCGGGTCCGCGGGCCGGGACCTACGAGCAGTACTTC. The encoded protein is CASSPGPRAGTYEQYF.

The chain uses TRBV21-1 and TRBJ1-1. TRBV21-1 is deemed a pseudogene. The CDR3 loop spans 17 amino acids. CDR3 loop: CASSKGGSDGLNTEAFF. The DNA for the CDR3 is TGTGCCAGCAGCAAAGGGGGGTCGGACGGATTGAACACTGAAGCTTTCTTT.